This T cell receptor (beta chain) was sequenced for a study of OX40 agonist ivuxolimab in advanced cancers. For the study at large: Administration of intravenous ivuxolimab to patients occurred every 2 weeks at 0.01 to 10 mg/kg.

Profiling relied on immunoSEQ multiplex PCR, and the TCRdb table lists in-frame clones only, not all of them. The table has about 120,000 clones, over 85% seen once. V lost 1 base and J 10 bases, leaving 12 bases between the germline ends. Germline V gene lookup returns CDR1 SGHNT and CDR2 YYREEE (reference sequence). The CDR3 loop spans 14 amino acids. This clonotype was sampled from an adult with an advanced solid tumor such as melanoma, head and neck, liver or kidney cancer. Sequenced here: CD4+ or CD8+ T cells sorted from blood, sampled in a trial of the OX40 agonist ivuxolimab. This chain joins TRBV5-4 and TRBJ1-6, with D perhaps TRBD1 (6 bases). The CDR3 loop is CASSLMDSLSPLHF. The CDR3 DNA reads as TGTGCCAGCAGCTTGATGGACAGTCTATCACCCCTCCACTTT.